These T cell receptor beta chains were read from a single sample in a study of shared clonotypes between healthy human individuals. Measured with immunoSEQ multiplex PCR; TCRdb has only the in-frame clones, and not every one. The sample shows millions of clones, 85% to 95% of them seen only once. Source material: naive CD4+ T cells from PBMCs. Source of these receptors: a man aged 18 to 29 in good health. Some clones in this sample may be carry-over from other donors' samples. The CDR3 runs from the conserved cysteine through the conserved F or W. A D gene is named only where the DNA matches it firmly. A clone size is listed for some rows: how often the clone was seen (once, few, many), or a class if it is expanded.

J gene	D gene	V gene	clone size	CDR3 protein	CDR3 DNA
TRBJ2-7	-	TRBV30	-	CAWSVPRNEQYF	TGTGCCTGGAGTGTACCCCGGAACGAGCAGTACTTC
TRBJ2-5	TRBD2	TRBV28	-	CASSHPSPWTRGRAYQETQYF	TGTGCCAGCAGCCACCCATCCCCTTGGACACGAGGGAGGGCCTACCAAGAGACCCAGTACTTC
TRBJ1-5	-	TRBV18	once	CASSPDSNQPQHF	TGTGCCAGCTCTCCAGATAGCAATCAGCCCCAGCATTTT
TRBJ1-5	-	TRBV10-2	-	CASSGTVLVPQHF	TGCGCCAGCAGTGGTACGGTTTTGGTACCCCAGCATTTT
TRBJ1-4	TRBD1	TRBV9	-	CASSPRTGSLTNEKLFF	TGTGCCAGCAGCCCTCGGACAGGGAGCCTAACTAATGAAAAACTGTTTTTT
TRBJ2-2	-	TRBV18	-	CASSPGLNTGELFF	TGTGCCAGCTCACCCGGACTAAACACCGGGGAGCTGTTTTTT
TRBJ1-1	-	TRBV11-3	few	CASSPGLNTEAFF	TGTGCCAGCAGCCCCGGATTGAACACTGAAGCTTTCTTT
TRBJ2-1	TRBD2	TRBV4-3	-	CASSRAGLAVDNEQFF	TGCGCCAGCAGCCGGGCCGGACTAGCGGTAGACAATGAGCAGTTCTTC
TRBJ2-7	-	TRBV11-3	-	CASSLNGAPGEQYF	TGTGCCAGCAGCCTTAACGGGGCGCCGGGGGAGCAGTACTTC
TRBJ1-1	-	TRBV10-3	few	CAISDWQGSTGTEAFF	TGTGCCATCAGTGATTGGCAGGGGAGTACGGGCACTGAAGCTTTCTTT
TRBJ2-3	-	TRBV19	-	CASSKWGSDTQYF	TGTGCCAGTAGTAAATGGGGCTCAGATACGCAGTATTTT
TRBJ1-1	-	TRBV30	-	CAWSDLGFTEAFF	TGTGCCTGGAGTGATTTGGGGTTCACTGAAGCTTTCTTT
TRBJ2-2	-	TRBV5-1	-	CASSLVGNGELFF	TGCGCCAGCAGCTTGGTGGGTAACGGGGAGCTGTTTTTT
TRBJ2-6	-	TRBV27	-	CASSPIRGAGANVLTF	TGTGCCAGCAGTCCCATAAGGGGAGCTGGGGCCAACGTCCTGACTTTC
TRBJ2-3	-	TRBV15	-	CATVGPPSAGTDTQYF	TGTGCCACCGTGGGACCACCTTCGGCGGGCACAGATACGCAGTATTTT
TRBJ1-5	-	TRBV19	-	CASSMWQGNQPQHF	TGTGCCAGTAGTATGTGGCAGGGCAATCAGCCCCAGCATTTT
TRBJ1-2	-	TRBV2	-	CASRDSLLTLWGYTF	TGTGCCAGCAGGGACAGCTTACTTACTCTCTGGGGCTACACCTTC
TRBJ2-1	TRBD1	TRBV6-5	-	CASSSPRRTGDEQFF	TGTGCCAGCAGCAGCCCTCGACGGACAGGGGATGAGCAGTTCTTC
TRBJ2-7	-	TRBV4-1	-	CASSPLDKPTYEQYF	TGCGCCAGCAGCCCCTTAGACAAGCCCACCTACGAGCAGTACTTC
TRBJ2-3	TRBD2	TRBV7-8	-	CASSPTGLAQPNTDTQYF	TGTGCCAGCAGCCCTACGGGACTAGCACAGCCGAACACAGATACGCAGTATTTT
TRBJ1-4	TRBD1	TRBV27	-	CASSRDSFRLSTGEKLFF	TGTGCCAGCAGTAGGGACAGTTTTCGTCTGAGTACGGGTGAAAAACTGTTTTTT
TRBJ1-4	TRBD1	TRBV9	-	CASSAQTGTTNEKLFF	TGTGCCAGCAGCGCCCAGACAGGGACAACTAATGAAAAACTGTTTTTT
TRBJ2-2	-	TRBV6-5	-	CASSNWIRELFF	TGTGCCAGCAGCAACTGGATTCGAGAGCTGTTTTTT
TRBJ2-2	-	TRBV9	-	CASSVGNPLLKTGELFF	TGTGCCAGCAGCGTTGGGAATCCCCTACTTAAGACCGGGGAGCTGTTTTTT
TRBJ2-3	-	TRBV9	-	CASTPYEGLPSTDTQYF	TGTGCCAGCACGCCTTATGAGGGGCTTCCTAGCACAGATACGCAGTATTTT
TRBJ2-7	-	TRBV28	-	CATKGVGSRGEQYF	TGTGCCACCAAGGGAGTGGGGTCCCGCGGCGAGCAGTACTTC
TRBJ2-7	-	TRBV28	-	CASSLLPYEQYF	TGTGCCAGCAGTTTACTCCCGTACGAGCAGTACTTC
TRBJ2-2	TRBD2	TRBV5-1	-	CASTLASGRASGELFF	TGCGCCAGCACCCTGGCTAGCGGGAGGGCCTCCGGGGAGCTGTTTTTT
TRBJ2-2	-	TRBV5-1	-	CASSLRARDTGELFF	TGCGCCAGCAGCTTGAGGGCCCGGGACACCGGGGAGCTGTTTTTT
TRBJ2-7	-	TRBV6-6	-	CASNSPGNEQYF	TGTGCCAGCAATAGCCCAGGGAACGAGCAGTACTTC
TRBJ1-3	-	TRBV9	-	CASSVQGAGGNTIYF	TGTGCCAGCAGCGTACAGGGAGCTGGTGGAAACACCATATATTTT
TRBJ1-1	-	TRBV7-6	few	CASSPMVGTEAFF	TGTGCCAGCAGCCCAATGGTAGGCACTGAAGCTTTCTTT